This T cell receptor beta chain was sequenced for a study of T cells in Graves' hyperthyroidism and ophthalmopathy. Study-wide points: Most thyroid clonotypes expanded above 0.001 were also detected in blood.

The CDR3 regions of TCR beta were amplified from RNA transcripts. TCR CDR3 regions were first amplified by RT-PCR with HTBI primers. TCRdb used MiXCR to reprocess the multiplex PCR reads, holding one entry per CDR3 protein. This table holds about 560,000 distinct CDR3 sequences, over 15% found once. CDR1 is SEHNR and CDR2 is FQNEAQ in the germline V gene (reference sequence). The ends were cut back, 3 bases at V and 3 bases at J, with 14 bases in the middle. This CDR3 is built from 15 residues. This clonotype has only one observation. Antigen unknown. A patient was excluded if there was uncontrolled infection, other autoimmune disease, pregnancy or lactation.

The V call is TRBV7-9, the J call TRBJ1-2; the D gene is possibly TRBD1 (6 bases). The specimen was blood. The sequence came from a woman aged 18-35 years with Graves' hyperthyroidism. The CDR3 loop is CASSFIQGQDYGYTF. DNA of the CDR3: TGTGCCAGCAGCTTCATACAGGGTCAAGACTATGGCTACACCTTC. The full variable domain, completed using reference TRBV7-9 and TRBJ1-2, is DTGVSQNPRHKITKRGQNVTFRCDPISEHNRLYWYRQTLGQGPEFLTYFQNEAQLEKSRLLSDRFSAERPKGSFSTLEIQRTEQGDSAMYLCASSFIQGQDYGYTFGSGTRLTVV.